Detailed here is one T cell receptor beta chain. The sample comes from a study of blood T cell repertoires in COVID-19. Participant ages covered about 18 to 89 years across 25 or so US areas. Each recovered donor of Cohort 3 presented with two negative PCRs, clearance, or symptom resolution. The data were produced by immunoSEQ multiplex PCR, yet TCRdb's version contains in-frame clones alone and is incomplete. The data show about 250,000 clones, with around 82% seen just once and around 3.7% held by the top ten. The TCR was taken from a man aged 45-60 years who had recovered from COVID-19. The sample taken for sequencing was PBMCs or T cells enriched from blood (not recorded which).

CDR3 coding DNA: TGTGCCAGCAGCTTAGGCGGGAGGGCCTGGAATGAGCAGTTCTTC. Translating gives CASSLGGRAWNEQFF. The V gene is TRBV7-2, the J gene TRBJ2-1; TRBD2 aligns across 9 bases. The V gene's germline CDR1 is SGHTA and CDR2 FQGNSA. The CDR3 spans 15 residues. J lost 7 bases, V lost 1 base, and 5 bases had no gene match.